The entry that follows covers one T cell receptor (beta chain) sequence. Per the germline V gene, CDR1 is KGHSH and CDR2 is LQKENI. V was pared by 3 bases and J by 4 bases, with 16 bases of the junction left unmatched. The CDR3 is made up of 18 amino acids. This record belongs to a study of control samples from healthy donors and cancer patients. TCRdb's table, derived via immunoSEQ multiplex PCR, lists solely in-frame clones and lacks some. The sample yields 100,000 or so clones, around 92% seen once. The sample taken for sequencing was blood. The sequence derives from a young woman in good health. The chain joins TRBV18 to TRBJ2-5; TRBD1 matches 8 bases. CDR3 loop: CASSPVTSQGATRETQYF. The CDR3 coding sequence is TGTGCCAGCTCACCCGTTACGAGTCAGGGGGCTACTAGAGAGACCCAGTACTTC.